Listed here are 14 T cell receptor beta chains from one sample, sequenced in a study of cytomegalovirus exposure and HLA in healthy donors. It was with 60 Vbeta and 13 Jbeta primers that the PCR ran. The data were produced by immunoSEQ multiplex PCR, yet TCRdb's version contains in-frame clones alone and is incomplete. The profile covers fewer than 150,000 clones, with around 85% appearing a single time and approximately 6.7% taken by the ten largest. The sequencing sample was made of PBMCs. The receptors here all came from a woman in her thirties in good health and CMV-seropositive.

The gene calls are TRBV5-8 and TRBJ2-7, with TRBD2 matching over 8 bases. The CDR3 is 13 amino acids. Germline V lookup: CDR1 SGHTS, CDR2 YDEGEE. V shed 4 bases and J 6 bases; nucleotides not matched to a gene: 6. CDR3 bases: TGTGCCAGCAGCCCGGGGGGGGGTATCGAGCAGTACTTC. Amino acid sequence: CASSPGGGIEQYF.

This clone appeared a single time. The CDR3 is CASQGPWEKLFF. In DNA, the CDR3 is TGTGCCAGCCAGGGCCCCTGGGAAAAACTGTTTTTT. The rearrangement joins TRBV28 to TRBJ1-4; tentatively, D is TRBD1 (5 bases). V gave up 8 bases and J gave up 8 bases, with 12 bases separating them. Germline V lookup: CDR1 MDHEN, CDR2 SYDVKM. The CDR3 runs 12 residues.

The chain has TRBV28 and TRBJ1-2; perhaps TRBD1 as D (5 bases). The CDR3 has 14 residues. The V gene lost 6 bases and the J gene lost 4 bases, with 15 bases spanning the gap. Germline CDR1 reads MDHEN; CDR2 reads SYDVKM. CDR3 coding DNA: TGTGCCAGCAGGGAACAGGCCCGGAGCTATGGCTACACCTTC. Its protein product is CASREQARSYGYTF.

The chain joins TRBV10-3 to TRBJ2-7; 7 bases map to TRBD2. The CDR3 has 13 residues. Germline CDR1 reads ENHRY; CDR2 reads SYGVKD. J lost 2 bases, V lost 4 bases, and 2 bases had no gene match. The CDR3 protein is CAISGGSPYEQYF. The CDR3 DNA reads TGTGCCATCAGTGGCGGGAGCCCCTACGAGCAGTACTTC.

The V gene is TRBV2, the J gene TRBJ2-4, with 9 bases that match TRBD1. The J segment lost 0 bases and the V segment lost 7 bases, leaving 10 bases of the junction unmatched. The germline V gene encodes CDR1 SNHLY and CDR2 FYNNEI. The CDR3 contains 17 residues. The CDR3 is CASKGQGATLAKNIQYF. The CDR3 DNA reads TGTGCCAGCAAGGGACAGGGCGCTACATTAGCCAAAAACATTCAGTACTTC.

J is TRBJ2-3 and V is TRBV6-5; D gene unclear. V was shortened by 0 bases and J by 4 bases, with 8 bases between the two germline ends. This CDR3 spans 14 amino acids. Per the germline V gene, CDR1 is MNHEY and CDR2 is SVGAGI. The CDR3 region is CASSYSFRADTQYF. CDR3 DNA: TGTGCCAGCAGTTACTCGTTTCGGGCAGATACGCAGTATTTT.

The gene calls are TRBV28 and TRBJ2-1, with no clear D. Trimming removed 2 bases at V and 2 bases at J, with 10 bases between. The V gene's germline CDR1 is MDHEN and CDR2 SYDVKM. The CDR3 runs 15 residues. As DNA, the CDR3 is TGTGCCAGCAGTTTAAACCAACCGGCCTACAATGAGCAGTTCTTC. As protein: CASSLNQPAYNEQFF.

This sequence joins TRBV6-5 and TRBJ1-5; 12 bases line up with TRBD1. The CDR3 runs to 15 residues. Looked up from germline, CDR1 is MNHEY and CDR2 is SVGAGI. V gave up 5 bases and J gave up 9 bases; unmatched junction bases: 8. CDR3 nucleotide sequence: TGTGCCAGCAGTCAGACCGGGACAGGGGGCTCGCCCCAGCATTTT. The encoded protein is CASSQTGTGGSPQHF.

The chain carries TRBV6-1 and TRBJ2-3; D possibly corresponds to TRBD2 (6 bases). V lost 6 bases to trimming and J lost 2 bases, with 9 bases between them. Germline assignment: CDR1 MNHNS and CDR2 SASEGT. The CDR3 totals 13 residues. This chain's CDR3 is CASRGLYTDTQYF. CDR3 nucleotide sequence: TGTGCCAGCAGGGGACTGTACACAGATACGCAGTATTTT.

The V call is TRBV29-1, the J call TRBJ1-4; D is undetermined. With 4 bases removed from V and 7 bases from J, the gap between germline ends came to 13 bases. CDR3 length equals 13 residues. Germline loops: CDR1 SQVTM, CDR2 ANQGSEA. The CDR3 sequence: CSVVEGMGEKLFF. CDR3 coding DNA: TGCAGCGTTGTGGAGGGAATGGGTGAAAAACTGTTTTTT.

The chain employs TRBV7-2 and TRBJ2-3; D gene ambiguous. The V gene's germline CDR1 is SGHTA and CDR2 FQGNSA. This CDR3 comprises 12 residues. V lost 4 bases, J lost 4 bases, and 6 bases lay in between. Written as DNA, the CDR3 is TGTGCCAGCAGCTCTTCAGCAGATACGCAGTATTTT. Protein sequence: CASSSSADTQYF.

The chain employs TRBV9 and TRBJ1-3; TRBD1 matches at 7 bases. In germline, CDR1 is SGDLS, CDR2 YYNGEE. Unmatched junction bases numbered 8, after V lost 4 bases and J lost 7 bases. The CDR3 runs to 14 residues. CDR3 amino acids: CASSPRQGANTIYF. The CDR3 DNA reads as TGTGCCAGCAGCCCCCGACAGGGAGCTAACACCATATATTTT.

The rearrangement links TRBV28 to TRBJ1-3; D may be TRBD1 (5 bases). The V end lost 2 bases, the J end lost 0 bases, and 11 bases lay between the germline ends. The V gene's germline CDR1 is MDHEN and CDR2 SYDVKM. The CDR3 covers 16 residues. CDR3 amino acids: CASSLQQVVSGNTIYF. The CDR3 DNA reads as TGTGCCAGCAGTTTACAACAGGTGGTCTCTGGAAACACCATATATTTT.

The chain is built from TRBV6-5 and TRBJ2-7, with no clear D. This CDR3 region has 14 residues. The germline V gene has CDR1 MNHEY and CDR2 SVGAGI. The V and J ends lost 2 bases and 0 bases respectively, with 8 bases between them. The CDR3 region has the DNA TGTGCCAGCAGTTACCCTGAGAGCTCCTACGAGCAGTACTTC. Its translation: CASSYPESSYEQYF.